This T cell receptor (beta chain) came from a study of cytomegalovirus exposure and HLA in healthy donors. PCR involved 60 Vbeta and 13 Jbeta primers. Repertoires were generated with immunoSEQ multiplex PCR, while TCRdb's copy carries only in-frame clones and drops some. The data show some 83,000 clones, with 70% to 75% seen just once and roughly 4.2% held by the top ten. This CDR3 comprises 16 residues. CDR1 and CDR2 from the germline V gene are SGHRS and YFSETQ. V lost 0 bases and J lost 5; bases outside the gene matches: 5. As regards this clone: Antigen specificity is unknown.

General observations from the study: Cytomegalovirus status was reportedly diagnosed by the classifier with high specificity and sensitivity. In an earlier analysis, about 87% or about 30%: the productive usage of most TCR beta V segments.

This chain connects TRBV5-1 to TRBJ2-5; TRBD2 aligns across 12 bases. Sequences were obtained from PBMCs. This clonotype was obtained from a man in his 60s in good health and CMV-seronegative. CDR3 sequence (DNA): TGCGCCAGCAGCTTGGATCCTAGCGGGGGGGCGGAGACCCAGTACTTC. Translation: CASSLDPSGGAETQYF.